This is a list of T cell receptor beta chains from one sample in a study of blood T cell repertoires in COVID-19. Profiling relied on immunoSEQ multiplex PCR, and the TCRdb table lists in-frame clones only, not all of them. The sample lists approximately 500,000 clones, about 88% seen once, with approximately 0.9% in the top ten. Sequencing used peripheral blood. Source of these receptors: a man younger than 30 with COVID-19, enrolled during active disease. CDR3s include the opening cysteine and the closing phenylalanine or tryptophan. Fields, in order: D gene, clone size, V gene, J gene, CDR3 DNA, CDR3 protein. The D gene is left open where the match is weak. Size is omitted from some rows. Given values are once, few, many or a class for expanded clones.

d_gene: .; abundance: .; v_gene: TRBV18; j_gene: TRBJ2-1; CDR3nt: TGTGCCAGCTCATTAGCGGTTCTCTCCTACAATGAGCAGTTCTTC; CDR3aa: CASSLAVLSYNEQFF
d_gene: .; abundance: .; v_gene: TRBV30; j_gene: TRBJ1-2; CDR3nt: TGTGCCTGGAGCCCTTCCAAGAGCTATGGCTACACCTTC; CDR3aa: CAWSPSKSYGYTF
d_gene: TRBD2; abundance: many; v_gene: TRBV15; j_gene: TRBJ2-1; CDR3nt: TGTGCCACCAGCAGAGATTCAACTAGCGGGAGTCCCTTGGCCCTTAATGAGCAGTTCTTC; CDR3aa: CATSRDSTSGSPLALNEQFF
d_gene: .; abundance: once; v_gene: TRBV6-6; j_gene: TRBJ1-2; CDR3nt: TGTGCCAGCAGTTACGCGGGGGTGTTATATGGCTACACCTTC; CDR3aa: CASSYAGVLYGYTF
d_gene: .; abundance: .; v_gene: TRBV7-2; j_gene: TRBJ1-2; CDR3nt: TGTGCCAGCAGCTTAGAGACGGGCGGGTATGGCTACACCTTC; CDR3aa: CASSLETGGYGYTF
d_gene: TRBD2; abundance: .; v_gene: TRBV3-1/TRBV3-2; j_gene: TRBJ2-2; CDR3nt: TGTGCCAGCAGCCAAGATAGTATTAGCGGGGGCCGGAACACCGGGGAGCTGTTTTTT; CDR3aa: CASSQDSISGGRNTGELFF
d_gene: .; abundance: .; v_gene: TRBV5-1; j_gene: TRBJ1-6; CDR3nt: TGCGCCAGCAGCTTAGGACAGTCTTATAATTCACCCCTCCACTTT; CDR3aa: CASSLGQSYNSPLHF
d_gene: TRBD1; abundance: once; v_gene: TRBV3-1/TRBV3-2; j_gene: TRBJ2-3; CDR3nt: TGTGCCAGCAGACGACAGGGGACCCGCACAGATACGCAGTATTTT; CDR3aa: CASRRQGTRTDTQYF
d_gene: .; abundance: .; v_gene: TRBV4-1; j_gene: TRBJ1-1; CDR3nt: TGCGCCAGCAGCCAAGATCTAACAGGCCCCCTGAAGGGGGCTGAAGCTTTCTTT; CDR3aa: CASSQDLTGPLKGAEAFF
d_gene: .; abundance: .; v_gene: TRBV19; j_gene: TRBJ1-2; CDR3nt: TGTGCCACCTCACCGGACAGACCCAACTATGGCTACACCTTC; CDR3aa: CATSPDRPNYGYTF
d_gene: .; abundance: .; v_gene: TRBV27; j_gene: TRBJ1-2; CDR3nt: TGTGCCAGCAGCGGTCGAAACTATGGCTACACCTTC; CDR3aa: CASSGRNYGYTF
d_gene: .; abundance: .; v_gene: TRBV24-1; j_gene: TRBJ2-2; CDR3nt: TGTGCCACCAGGGGGACTGTGAGCACCGGGGAGCTGTTTTTT; CDR3aa: CATRGTVSTGELFF
d_gene: .; abundance: .; v_gene: TRBV6-5; j_gene: TRBJ1-1; CDR3nt: TGTGCCAGCAGTTACCCGGACAGTGAAGCTTTCTTT; CDR3aa: CASSYPDSEAFF
d_gene: .; abundance: .; v_gene: TRBV7-9; j_gene: TRBJ1-3; CDR3nt: TGTGCCAGCAGCCCGGTGGGCCAGACAAAAATCTCTGGAAACACCATATATTTT; CDR3aa: CASSPVGQTKISGNTIYF
d_gene: TRBD1; abundance: .; v_gene: TRBV18; j_gene: TRBJ1-6; CDR3nt: TGTGCCAGCTCACCACTGTCAGGGGGGAGTGATTCACCCCTCCACTTT; CDR3aa: CASSPLSGGSDSPLHF
d_gene: .; abundance: .; v_gene: TRBV7-9; j_gene: TRBJ2-5; CDR3nt: TGTGCCAGCAGCTCCGGAGAGACCCAGTACTTC; CDR3aa: CASSSGETQYF
d_gene: .; abundance: .; v_gene: TRBV6-5; j_gene: TRBJ2-7; CDR3nt: TGTGCCAGCAGTTACAGCGCTGGCGAGGGACTCTACGAGCAGTACTTC; CDR3aa: CASSYSAGEGLYEQYF
d_gene: TRBD2; abundance: .; v_gene: TRBV18; j_gene: TRBJ2-5; CDR3nt: TGTGCCAGCTCACCTCCTAGCGGGAGCGGAGAGACCCAGTACTTC; CDR3aa: CASSPPSGSGETQYF
d_gene: .; abundance: .; v_gene: TRBV5-6; j_gene: TRBJ2-7; CDR3nt: TGTGCCAGCAGCTTGGGAGGCTACGAGCAGTACTTC; CDR3aa: CASSLGGYEQYF
d_gene: TRBD1; abundance: .; v_gene: TRBV7-7; j_gene: TRBJ2-1; CDR3nt: TGTGCTAGCAGTCTCGACAGGGGTGCCTACAATGAGCAGTTCTTC; CDR3aa: CASSLDRGAYNEQFF
d_gene: TRBD1; abundance: .; v_gene: TRBV7-2; j_gene: TRBJ1-5; CDR3nt: TGTGCCAGCAGCTTCATGCCAGGGGGCCTACAGCCCCAGCATTTT; CDR3aa: CASSFMPGGLQPQHF
d_gene: .; abundance: .; v_gene: TRBV19; j_gene: TRBJ1-1; CDR3nt: TGTGCCAGTAGTTATTCCGTGTTTCCGAACACTGAAGCTTTCTTT; CDR3aa: CASSYSVFPNTEAFF
d_gene: .; abundance: .; v_gene: TRBV13; j_gene: TRBJ1-6; CDR3nt: TGTGCCAGCAGCTTAGGTAATCGGGGAATGGGGTCACCCCTCCACTTT; CDR3aa: CASSLGNRGMGSPLHF
d_gene: TRBD1; abundance: .; v_gene: TRBV2; j_gene: TRBJ2-2; CDR3nt: TGTGCCAGCAGTGTCCTGGGACAGATTAACACCGGGGAGCTGTTTTTT; CDR3aa: CASSVLGQINTGELFF
d_gene: TRBD1; abundance: few; v_gene: TRBV5-1; j_gene: TRBJ1-2; CDR3nt: TGCGCCAGCAGCCTCTCCCCGGGACAGGGGAACTATGGCTACACCTTC; CDR3aa: CASSLSPGQGNYGYTF
d_gene: .; abundance: .; v_gene: TRBV24-1; j_gene: TRBJ2-1; CDR3nt: TGTGCCACCAGTGGCCGGTCGGGTGGCGAGCAGTTCTTC; CDR3aa: CATSGRSGGEQFF
d_gene: .; abundance: .; v_gene: TRBV6-5; j_gene: TRBJ2-1; CDR3nt: TGTGCCAGTGTGGGCCTGAGCGAGCAGTTCTTC; CDR3aa: CASVGLSEQFF
d_gene: TRBD2; abundance: few; v_gene: TRBV4-2; j_gene: TRBJ2-5; CDR3nt: TGTGCCAGCAGCCGCGGTCAGCGGGGGGCGCAAGAGACCCAGTACTTC; CDR3aa: CASSRGQRGAQETQYF
d_gene: .; abundance: few; v_gene: TRBV7-9; j_gene: TRBJ2-4; CDR3nt: TGTGCCAGCAGCTTAACCCCGATAGCTTTCCAGTACTTC; CDR3aa: CASSLTPIAFQYF
d_gene: .; abundance: few; v_gene: TRBV27; j_gene: TRBJ2-1; CDR3nt: TGTGCCAGCAGTTTATGGGACACGACGAATGAGCAGTTCTTC; CDR3aa: CASSLWDTTNEQFF
d_gene: .; abundance: .; v_gene: TRBV19; j_gene: TRBJ1-5; CDR3nt: TGTGCCAGTAGTATCGAGTACGGCAATCAGCCCCAGCATTTT; CDR3aa: CASSIEYGNQPQHF
d_gene: TRBD2; abundance: .; v_gene: TRBV5-1; j_gene: TRBJ2-3; CDR3nt: TGCGCCAGCAGCTTGGACGCTAGCGGGAGTGGGCAGTATTTT; CDR3aa: CASSLDASGSGQYF
d_gene: .; abundance: .; v_gene: TRBV7-2; j_gene: TRBJ2-6; CDR3nt: TGTGCCAGCAGCGTCAGGGGTGGGGCCAACGTCCTGACTTTC; CDR3aa: CASSVRGGANVLTF
d_gene: .; abundance: few; v_gene: TRBV27; j_gene: TRBJ1-6; CDR3nt: TGTGCCAGCTGTTTAGGACAGAACAATTCACCCCTCCACTTT; CDR3aa: CASCLGQNNSPLHF
d_gene: .; abundance: .; v_gene: TRBV3-1/TRBV3-2; j_gene: TRBJ1-1; CDR3nt: TGTGCCAGCAGCGCCGGGTCCCGGGGATCCACTGAAGCTTTCTTT; CDR3aa: CASSAGSRGSTEAFF
d_gene: TRBD1; abundance: .; v_gene: TRBV9; j_gene: TRBJ2-7; CDR3nt: TGTGCCAGCAGCGCGTGGACAGGGCACGAGCAGTACTTC; CDR3aa: CASSAWTGHEQYF
d_gene: .; abundance: .; v_gene: TRBV19; j_gene: TRBJ1-2; CDR3nt: TGTGCCAGTAGTATGGGGCAATACCCCGACCGGGGCTACACCTTC; CDR3aa: CASSMGQYPDRGYTF
d_gene: TRBD1; abundance: .; v_gene: TRBV19; j_gene: TRBJ2-2; CDR3nt: TGTGCCAGTATCCGGACAGGGAGGAACACCGGGGAGCTGTTTTTT; CDR3aa: CASIRTGRNTGELFF
d_gene: TRBD1; abundance: .; v_gene: TRBV15; j_gene: TRBJ2-3; CDR3nt: TGTGCCACCAGCGCGGACAGGGCCTCTGGCACAGATACGCAGTATTTT; CDR3aa: CATSADRASGTDTQYF
d_gene: TRBD1; abundance: .; v_gene: TRBV20-1; j_gene: TRBJ1-6; CDR3nt: TGCAGTGCTAGTAGACAGGGGATTAATTCACCCCTCCACTTT; CDR3aa: CSASRQGINSPLHF
d_gene: .; abundance: .; v_gene: TRBV5-8; j_gene: TRBJ1-1; CDR3nt: TGTGCCAGCAGCTGGGGGGGGACTGAAGCTTTCTTT; CDR3aa: CASSWGGTEAFF
d_gene: TRBD2; abundance: .; v_gene: TRBV3-1/TRBV3-2; j_gene: TRBJ2-3; CDR3nt: TGTGCCAGCAGCCAGCGGGGGGCCACAGATACGCAGTATTTT; CDR3aa: CASSQRGATDTQYF
d_gene: .; abundance: .; v_gene: TRBV18; j_gene: TRBJ2-7; CDR3nt: TGTGCCAGCTCACCACAGGACAGCTCCTACGAGCAGTACTTC; CDR3aa: CASSPQDSSYEQYF
d_gene: .; abundance: few; v_gene: TRBV2; j_gene: TRBJ1-2; CDR3nt: TGTGCCAGCAGTGTGGGAGGGAACTATGGCTACACCTTC; CDR3aa: CASSVGGNYGYTF
d_gene: .; abundance: once; v_gene: TRBV28; j_gene: TRBJ2-3; CDR3nt: TGTGCCAGCAGTTTCGGGGGTTCCGTCACAGATACGCAGTATTTT; CDR3aa: CASSFGGSVTDTQYF
d_gene: TRBD1; abundance: .; v_gene: TRBV27; j_gene: TRBJ1-4; CDR3nt: TGTGCCAGCAGTCATGATTACAGGGGCGGATATGAAAAACTGTTTTTT; CDR3aa: CASSHDYRGGYEKLFF
d_gene: TRBD2; abundance: .; v_gene: TRBV9; j_gene: TRBJ2-3; CDR3nt: TGTGCCAGCAGCCTCGAGACTAGCGGGGTCACAGATACGCAGTATTTT; CDR3aa: CASSLETSGVTDTQYF
d_gene: TRBD2; abundance: .; v_gene: TRBV6-5; j_gene: TRBJ2-5; CDR3nt: TGTGCCAGCAGTTACTCGATGCGGGGGCAAGAGACCCAGTACTTC; CDR3aa: CASSYSMRGQETQYF
d_gene: .; abundance: .; v_gene: TRBV3-1/TRBV3-2; j_gene: TRBJ1-2; CDR3nt: TGTGCCAGCAGCCAAGGGGGGCAGGCCGCGCGAGGCTACACCTTC; CDR3aa: CASSQGGQAARGYTF